The 23 T cell receptor beta chains reported below all come from one sample, sequenced in a study of blood T cell repertoires in COVID-19. Assay used: immunoSEQ multiplex PCR; TCRdb lists only in-frame clones, some missing. This sample carries 130,000 or so clones, approximately 90% of them seen once, and the ten largest clones take 1.5%. Sequencing input: peripheral blood. The receptors were sampled from a human donor in a cohort sampled during active COVID-19.

The rearrangement links TRBV10-3 to TRBJ2-5; TRBD2 is a possible D gene (6 bases). Deletions cut 3 bases from V and 1 base from J, with 15 bases between. Germline V gives CDR1 ENHRY, CDR2 SYGVKD. The CDR3 has 16 amino acids. The CDR3: CAISDFLAGPQETQYF. The DNA of the CDR3 is TGTGCCATCAGTGATTTTCTGGCGGGGCCCCAAGAGACCCAGTACTTC.

This clone was seen a single time. This chain uses TRBV7-9 with TRBJ2-7; 9 nucleotides align to TRBD1. Trimming removed 4 bases from V and 3 bases from J; junction bases left unmatched: 4. Germline values: CDR1 SEHNR, CDR2 FQNEAQ (reference sequence). The CDR3 runs to 14 residues. As DNA, the CDR3 is TGTGCCAGCAGCTCGAGGACAGGGGTCTACGAGCAGTACTTC. Encoded protein: CASSSRTGVYEQYF.

The chain joins TRBV7-6 to TRBJ2-1; D not certain. Germline V gene lookup returns CDR1 SGHVS and CDR2 FNYEAQ. V lost 2 bases and J lost 3, with 5 bases in between. The CDR3 is made up of 13 amino acids. As DNA, the CDR3 is TGTGCCAGCAGCTTATCGGGCTACAATGAGCAGTTCTTC. Residues: CASSLSGYNEQFF.

The chain combines TRBV5-1 with TRBJ2-7; D is uncertain. The length of the CDR3 is 13 residues. Germline V lookup: CDR1 SGHRS, CDR2 YFSETQ. With 0 bases removed from V and 0 bases from J, the gap between germline ends came to 4 bases. Written as DNA, the CDR3 is TGCGCCAGCAGCTTGGCCAGCTCCTACGAGCAGTACTTC. Its protein is CASSLASSYEQYF.

V usage is TRBV9 and J usage is TRBJ1-2, with 8 bases identical to TRBD1. The CDR3 length is 13 residues. J lost 5 bases, V lost 0 bases, and 0 bases had no gene match. Germline V CDR1 and CDR2: SGDLS, YYNGEE. This CDR3 reads CASSVGDRYGYTF. Written as DNA, the CDR3 is TGTGCCAGCAGCGTAGGGGACAGGTATGGCTACACCTTC.

V is TRBV19 and J is TRBJ2-3, with 9 nucleotides matching TRBD2. The CDR3 runs 16 residues. Trimming took 3 bases from V and 4 from J; bases not matched to a gene: 8. Per the germline V gene, CDR1 is LNHDA and CDR2 is SQIVND (reference sequence). As DNA, the CDR3 is TGTGCCAGTAGTATTCGGGCTAGCGGGGTCCCAGATACGCAGTATTTT. Translation gives CASSIRASGVPDTQYF.

The genes are TRBV27 and TRBJ2-6; TRBD1 matches at 8 bases. The CDR3 consists of 16 residues. The J segment lost 0 bases and the V segment lost 8 bases, leaving 6 bases of the junction unmatched. CDR1 MNHEY and CDR2 SMNVEV come from the germline V gene (reference sequence). This CDR3 reads CASGRGRTSGANVLTF. DNA of the CDR3: TGTGCCAGCGGCAGGGGGCGAACCTCTGGGGCCAACGTCCTGACTTTC.

This chain links TRBV5-6 with TRBJ2-2; maybe TRBD1 (5 bases). V was trimmed by 7 bases and J by 7 bases, leaving 11 bases between them. CDR1 and CDR2 from the germline V gene are SGHDT and YYEEEE. The length of the CDR3 is 12 residues. The CDR3: CASAGFFGELFF. The CDR3 region has the DNA TGTGCCAGCGCAGGGTTTTTCGGGGAGCTGTTTTTT.

By proportion, this clone is medium-sized (0.01 to 0.1%). Compared with germline, one end of the junction differs, possibly owing to a read error. The J gene is TRBJ2-1, the V gene TRBV7-7; TRBD2 matches at 9 bases. Germline-derived CDR1 and CDR2 are SSHAT and FNYEAQ (reference sequence). The CDR3 spans 16 residues. The CDR3 DNA follows: TGTGCTAGCAGCAGAACCGGGACTAGCTCCCCCGATGAGCAGTTCTTC. Protein: CASSRTGTSSPDEQFF.

The chain employs TRBV19 and TRBJ1-4; 8 nucleotides agree with TRBD1. V trimming: 1 base; J trimming: 7 bases; junction bases outside the gene matches: 2. From germline, CDR1 is LNHDA and CDR2 SQIVND (reference sequence). This CDR3 is 14 amino acids long. CDR3 in amino acids: CASSIGTGFEKLFF. DNA for the CDR3: TGTGCCAGTAGTATAGGGACAGGGTTTGAAAAACTGTTTTTT.

This rearrangement joins TRBV7-6 to TRBJ2-7; 11 bases align to TRBD2. V lost 5 bases to trimming and J lost 0 bases; unmatched junction nucleotides: 6. This CDR3 is 16 amino acids long. Per germline, CDR1 SGHVS and CDR2 FNYEAQ. The CDR3, as DNA: TGTGCCAGCAGCCCGGGACTAGCGGAACCCTCCTACGAGCAGTACTTC. This sequence encodes CASSPGLAEPSYEQYF.

The chain couples TRBV28 to TRBJ2-2; perhaps TRBD2 as D (6 bases). Germline loops: CDR1 MDHEN, CDR2 SYDVKM. This CDR3 region has 14 residues. Trimming removed 4 bases at V and 6 bases at J, with 12 bases between. The CDR3 is CASSSPGGAGELFF. CDR3 coding DNA: TGTGCCAGCAGTTCCCCCGGGGGAGCCGGGGAGCTGTTTTTT.

The chain couples TRBV9 to TRBJ2-3, with 8 bases identical to TRBD2. Germline lookup yields CDR1 SGDLS and CDR2 YYNGEE. The CDR3 extends over 16 amino acids. V lost 0 bases, J lost 1 base, and 4 bases stayed unmatched. The CDR3 coding sequence is TGTGCCAGCAGCGTAGATGGCGGGGGGCGCACAGATACGCAGTATTTT. As protein: CASSVDGGGRTDTQYF.

This chain uses TRBV11-3 with TRBJ1-1, with D uncertain. V was trimmed by 11 bases and J by 4 bases, leaving 17 bases between them. This CDR3 has 13 amino acids. Germline values: CDR1 SGHNT, CDR2 YENEEA. The CDR3 protein is CAVKRCWGTEAFF. The CDR3 nucleotides are TGTGCCGTCAAGCGGTGCTGGGGCACTGAAGCTTTCTTT.

This clone has just one count. The rearrangement joins TRBV6-4 to TRBJ2-3, with 12 bases that match TRBD2. Germline loops: CDR1 MRHNA, CDR2 SNTAGT. The J segment lost 5 bases and the V segment lost 3 bases, leaving 0 bases of the junction unmatched. CDR3 length: 14 amino acids. The CDR3 DNA is TGTGCCAGCAGTGAGGGACTAGCGGGAGATACGCAGTATTTT. As protein: CASSEGLAGDTQYF.

V usage is TRBV6-5 and J usage is TRBJ1-1; D call uncertain. The CDR3 is 11 residues long. CDR1 and CDR2 from the germline V gene are MNHEY and SVGAGI. V was cut by 7 bases and J by 5 bases, with 8 bases left in between. The CDR3 DNA reads as TGTGCCAGCATACAGTATACTGAAGCTTTCTTT. Its translation is CASIQYTEAFF.

The chain is built from TRBV5-1 and TRBJ1-5; 7 bases fit TRBD1. V shed 4 bases and J 9 bases; nucleotides not matched to a gene: 10. The CDR3 spans 14 residues. Germline V gene data show CDR1 as SGHRS and CDR2 as YFSETQ. The CDR3 reads CASSPEGASWPQHF. As DNA, the CDR3 is TGCGCCAGCAGCCCGGAGGGGGCATCATGGCCCCAGCATTTT.

The chain employs TRBV6-5 and TRBJ1-4; 10 bases are a match to TRBD1. CDR1 and CDR2 (germline): MNHEY, SVGAGI. Germline trimming cut 6 bases from V and 5 bases from J; bases unmatched to any gene: 3. The CDR3 contains 14 residues. CDR3 residues: CASSLGQGNEKLFF. The CDR3 coding sequence is TGTGCCAGCAGCCTGGGACAGGGGAATGAAAAACTGTTTTTT.

V usage is TRBV29-1 and J usage is TRBJ2-2; possibly TRBD2 for D (5 bases). This CDR3 contains 15 residues. Germline CDR1 SQVTM, CDR2 ANQGSEA. Trimming shortened V by 4 bases and J by 4 bases, and 16 bases separated the two germline ends. In nucleotides, the CDR3 is TGCAGCGTTGTGGTGGCCGGGATGGGCACCGGGGAGCTGTTTTTT. It specifies CSVVVAGMGTGELFF.

This clone was detected only once. The genes are TRBV10-3 and TRBJ2-7; tentatively, D is TRBD1 (6 bases). The V gene lost 11 bases and the J gene lost 0 bases, with 20 bases spanning the gap. The CDR3 consists of 15 residues. Looked up from germline, CDR1 is ENHRY and CDR2 is SYGVKD. The CDR3 coding sequence is TGTGCCTCGAAAGACAGGCTCGACTTCTCCTACGAGCAGTACTTC. Translated, it gives CASKDRLDFSYEQYF.

This clone was recorded at least ten times. The chain links TRBV28 to TRBJ2-7; TRBD1 agrees at 11 bases. The CDR3 length is 17 residues. V lost 5 bases, J lost 0 bases, and 9 bases stayed unmatched. CDR1 MDHEN and CDR2 SYDVKM come from the germline V gene. The DNA of the CDR3 is TGTGCCAGCAGTAGACTCGGGACAGGGGGTCCCTCCTACGAGCAGTACTTC. This codes for CASSRLGTGGPSYEQYF.

The CDR3 bases are TGTGCCAGCAGCCAAGGACCCGGACGGACCGGAGGCAGAGAGACCCAGTACTTC. It codes for CASSQGPGRTGGRETQYF. The chain combines TRBV3-1 (or the pseudogene TRBV3-2) with TRBJ2-5; D might be TRBD2 (5 bases). Trimming pared 1 base from V and 4 bases from J, leaving 22 bases between. In germline, CDR1 is LGHDT, CDR2 YNNKEL (reference sequence). The CDR3 is 18 amino acids.

V is TRBV16 and J is TRBJ2-7, with D possibly being TRBD2 (5 bases). The CDR3 is 15 residues long. Germline V gene data show CDR1 as KGHSY and CDR2 as FQNENV. V was trimmed by 5 bases and J by 0 bases, leaving 14 bases between them. The CDR3 spells CASSSRGRSSYEQYF. DNA of the CDR3: TGTGCCAGCAGCTCGAGAGGGCGAAGCTCCTACGAGCAGTACTTC.